This paragraph covers one T cell receptor (beta chain) sequence. The target antigen is unknown. The immunoSEQ assay was version 4, run in survey mode. Generated by immunoSEQ multiplex PCR, the TCRdb table keeps only in-frame clones and is missing some. The table shows over 35,000 clones, with 70% to 90% occurring only once. These data come from a study of persistence of HIV-infected CD4 T cells. The CDR3 has 17 amino acids. V lost 9 bases and J lost 3; bases outside the gene matches: 12. The germline V gene has CDR1 KGHDR and CDR2 SFDVKD. Cells were stimulated nonspecifically with anti-CD3/anti-CD28 magnetic beads. Sorting of responding CD4+ T cells relied on upregulated CD40 ligand together with CD69. Donors had CD4+ T cell counts above 400 cells/uL and were CMV-seropositive.

The source was CD4+ T cells sorted from PBMCs after roughly 20-hour stimulation, collected from a patient who received antiretroviral therapy. This rearrangement joins TRBV24-1 to TRBJ2-6, with 8 positions matching TRBD1. This TCR was sampled from an adult man with HIV who was CMV-seropositive. In nucleotides, the CDR3 is TGTGCCACCTCTCCTCGGACAGGGATGGATGGGGCCAACGTCCTGACTTTC. This translates into CATSPRTGMDGANVLTF.